This T cell receptor (beta chain) was documented in a study of CD8+CD57+ T cells in acquired aplastic anemia. CD8+CD57+ cell expansion had been shown by flow cytometry in patients chosen for sequencing. This CDR3 spans 16 amino acids. In germline, CDR1 is LNHDA, CDR2 SQIVND (reference sequence). J was trimmed by 1 base and V by 7 bases; bases with no gene match: 8. Profiling that covered TCR beta VDJ and CDR3 relied on genomic DNA as its template. TCRdb re-called the reads with MiXCR, one entry per CDR3 protein. The sample includes under 350,000 distinct CDR3 sequences, 50% to 65% of them seen just once.

The source material was sorted CD4+, CD8+, or CD8+CD57+ T cells (not recorded which) from PBMCs. The chain employs TRBV19 and TRBJ2-3; 10 nucleotides match TRBD2. This receptor was taken from a human donor with aplastic anemia. The CDR3 reads CASTPAGTSGTDTQYF. The CDR3 DNA follows: TGTGCCAGTACTCCTGCCGGGACTAGCGGCACAGATACGCAGTATTTT.